Following are 12 T cell receptor beta chains from one sample sequenced in a study of OX40 agonist ivuxolimab in advanced cancers. Here immunoSEQ multiplex PCR was the method, and the copy in TCRdb shows in-frame clones only, minus some. Of around 30,000 clones in the sample, roughly 87% were seen once. The specimen was CD4+ or CD8+ T cells sorted from blood, collected in a trial of the OX40 agonist ivuxolimab. These receptors came from an adult with an advanced solid tumor such as melanoma, head and neck, liver or kidney cancer.

The chain joins TRBV25-1 to TRBJ2-5, with TRBD1 matching over 10 bases. J was trimmed by 5 bases and V by 3 bases; bases with no gene match: 6. Germline CDR1 and CDR2: MGHDK and SYGVNS. The CDR3 sequence is 15 residues long. The DNA of the CDR3 is TGTGCCAGCAGTGAGCCGGGACAGGGGATGGAGACCCAGTACTTC. Its protein product is CASSEPGQGMETQYF.

The chain is built from TRBV2 and TRBJ1-5, with TRBD1 as a possible D gene (6 bases). Germline-derived CDR1 and CDR2 are SNHLY and FYNNEI. The CDR3 loop spans 14 amino acids. V was cut by 3 bases and J by 4 bases, with 10 bases left in between. The CDR3 DNA is TGTGCCAGCAGTGAGACCAGGGGAAATCAGCCCCAGCATTTT. Translated: CASSETRGNQPQHF.

The chain has TRBV6-5 and TRBJ1-6; D may be TRBD1 (6 bases). Trimming cost V 10 bases and J 0 bases, with 10 bases left between them. The CDR3 is 14 amino acids. Per the germline V gene, CDR1 is MNHEY and CDR2 is SVGAGI. The CDR3 sequence: CATLDSSYNSPLHF. The CDR3 nucleotides read TGTGCCACCCTGGACAGCTCCTATAATTCACCCCTCCACTTT.

The chain combines TRBV7-2 with TRBJ2-5, with TRBD2 as a possible D gene (7 bases). V was pared by 5 bases and J by 5 bases, with 15 bases between. This CDR3 contains 14 residues. Germline CDR1 and CDR2: SGHTA and FQGNSA. CDR3 sequence (DNA): TGTGCCAGCAGCCGGCGGGGGCGGATGGAGACCCAGTACTTC. This codes for CASSRRGRMETQYF.

Notes on this clone: Sequence at one end of the junction differs from germline and may be a read error. The gene calls are TRBV6-1 and TRBJ1-2; D gene uncertain. This CDR3 comprises 14 residues. The germline V gene encodes CDR1 MNHNS and CDR2 SASEGT. The CDR3 coding sequence is TGTGCCAGCAGTGAAAACGAGGCCTACTACGGCTACACCTTC. Encoded protein: CASSENEAYYGYTF.

This clone is a singleton in its sample. The chain couples TRBV18 to TRBJ2-5, with D perhaps matching TRBD2 (7 bases). Per the germline V gene, CDR1 is KGHSH and CDR2 is LQKENI. Trimming removed 6 bases from V and 5 bases from J, with 13 bases in between. The length of the CDR3 is 13 residues. The CDR3 sequence is CASSTGGPETQYF. CDR3 nucleotides: TGTGCCAGCTCGACCGGGGGGCCGGAGACCCAGTACTTC.

Concerning this clone: The germline gene is not matched at one end of the junction; a read error may be the cause. The chain is built from TRBV2 and TRBJ1-2; D ambiguous. CDR3 length: 12 residues. In germline, CDR1 is SNHLY, CDR2 FYNNEI. CDR3 sequence reads: CASREDYYGYTF. The CDR3 DNA sequence: TGTGCCAGCAGGGAAGACTACTATGGCTACACCTTC. Full variable domain (missing parts from reference TRBV2 and TRBJ1-2): EPEVTQTPSHQVTQMGQEVILRCVPISNHLYFYWYRQILGQKVEFLVSFYNNEISEKSEIFDDQFSVERPDGSNFTLKIRSTKLEDSAMYFCASREDYYGYTFGSGTRLTVV.

The chain employs TRBV7-8 and TRBJ2-7; 15 bases line up with TRBD2. The CDR3 runs 20 residues. Germline V gives CDR1 SGHVS, CDR2 FQNEAQ. V trimming: 1 base; J trimming: 2 bases; junction bases outside the gene matches: 12. CDR3 sequence reads: CASSLGAFGLAGGNTYEQYF. CDR3 DNA sequence: TGTGCCAGCAGCTTAGGGGCGTTCGGACTAGCGGGAGGGAATACCTACGAGCAGTACTTC.

The chain combines TRBV10-3 with TRBJ2-4, with TRBD1 identical over 9 bases. V lost 0 bases and J lost 4; bases outside the gene matches: 7. CDR1 is ENHRY, CDR2 SYGVKD, per germline. CDR3 length: 17 amino acids. The CDR3 sequence: CAISESWTGAKKNIQYF. Written as DNA, the CDR3 is TGTGCCATCAGTGAGTCTTGGACAGGGGCGAAAAAAAACATTCAGTACTTC.

This rearrangement joins TRBV6-1 to TRBJ2-2; D is ambiguous. Per germline, CDR1 MNHNS and CDR2 SASEGT. The CDR3 is 16 amino acids. Trimming cost V 1 base and J 2 bases, with 11 bases left between them. In DNA, the CDR3 is TGTGCCAGCAGTGAAGTGACCCACCCAAACACCGGGGAGCTGTTTTTT. Its translation: CASSEVTHPNTGELFF.

This chain joins TRBV7-9 and TRBJ2-7; TRBD1 is a possible D gene (6 bases). Trimming left V 5 bases short and J 0 bases short, with 11 bases between. The germline gives CDR1 SEHNR, CDR2 FQNEAQ (reference sequence). The CDR3 runs to 14 residues. CDR3 bases: TGTGCCAGCAGCCCGACAGGTAGCTCCTACGAGCAGTACTTC. Translating it yields CASSPTGSSYEQYF.

The chain carries TRBV2 and TRBJ2-3; D possibly uses TRBD1 or TRBD2 (5 bases each). V dropped 7 bases and J dropped 3 bases, with 14 bases sitting between them. There are 14 residues in the CDR3. Germline values: CDR1 SNHLY, CDR2 FYNNEI. CDR3 protein: CASTWDALTDTQYF. CDR3 DNA: TGTGCCAGCACGTGGGACGCATTGACAGATACGCAGTATTTT. The variable domain in full, completed from reference TRBV2 and TRBJ2-3, reads EPEVTQTPSHQVTQMGQEVILRCVPISNHLYFYWYRQILGQKVEFLVSFYNNEISEKSEIFDDQFSVERPDGSNFTLKIRSTKLEDSAMYFCASTWDALTDTQYFGPGTRLTVL.